Below, 29 T cell receptor beta chains from the same sample are listed, as sequenced in a study of breast tumors, draining lymph nodes, adjacent tissues. The lymph nodes were axillary draining lymph nodes from breast cancer patients. TCRdb used MiXCR to reprocess the multiplex PCR reads, holding one entry per CDR3 protein. The sample consists of 150,000 to 250,000 distinct CDR3 sequences, around a third of them appearing once. Sequences were obtained from axillary lymph node tissue. The receptors originated from a female donor with breast cancer. Some clones in this sample may be carry-over from other donors' samples.

This clonotype showed up many times. Relative to the germline gene, one junction end is altered; a read error may explain this. The chain couples TRBV19 to TRBJ1-5, with TRBD1 as a possible D gene (6 bases). Germline-derived CDR1 and CDR2 are LNHDA and SQIVND (reference sequence). This CDR3 has 16 residues. The CDR3 reads CASSIQGGAGNQLQHF. CDR3 coding DNA: TGTGCCAGTAGTATACAAGGGGGGGCCGGCAATCAGCTCCAGCATTTT.

Details on this clonotype: Likely a read error: the CDR3 ends without its conserved phenylalanine or tryptophan. This sequence joins TRBV6-5 and TRBJ2-7; TRBD2 might be the D (6 bases). Per the germline V gene, CDR1 is MNHEY and CDR2 is SVGAGI. CDR3 size: 12 residues. The V and J ends lost 11 bases and 4 bases respectively, with 15 bases between them. This chain's CDR3 is CARTGRDYEQYL. The CDR3 DNA reads TGTGCCCGCACCGGGCGGGATTACGAGCAGTACCTC.

This clonotype was seen repeatedly, ten times or more. This sequence joins TRBV7-9 and TRBJ1-2; 10 positions agree with TRBD1. Trimming took 4 bases from V and 2 from J; bases not matched to a gene: 7. Germline CDR1 SEHNR, CDR2 FQNEAQ (reference sequence). The CDR3 consists of 16 residues. Here the CDR3 reads CASSSGADRGNYGYTF. For the CDR3, the DNA is TGTGCCAGCAGCTCCGGTGCGGACAGGGGGAACTATGGCTACACCTTC. Using reference TRBV7-9 and TRBJ1-2 for the parts outside the CDR3, the full variable domain is DTGVSQNPRHKITKRGQNVTFRCDPISEHNRLYWYRQTLGQGPEFLTYFQNEAQLEKSRLLSDRFSAERPKGSFSTLEIQRTEQGDSAMYLCASSSGADRGNYGYTFGSGTRLTVV.

This clonotype was observed a few times. A single base separates this from a much larger clone, so it may be a read error. This chain links TRBV20-1 with TRBJ2-1; D is unresolved. The CDR3 spans 13 residues. Looked up from germline, CDR1 is DFQATT and CDR2 is SNEGSKA (reference sequence). CDR3 sequence: CSASLSSYNAQFF. DNA of the CDR3: TGCAGTGCTTCCCTGAGCTCCTACAATGCGCAGTTCTTC.

This clonotype was seen many times. CDR3 nucleotides: TGTGCCAGTAGTTCGACAGACTCTGGAAACACCATATATTTT. It codes for CASSSTDSGNTIYF. The genes are TRBV19 and TRBJ1-3, with a weak D call TRBD1 (5 bases). The CDR3 sequence is 14 residues long. V was clipped by 5 bases and J by 0 bases, with 8 bases between them. Germline values: CDR1 LNHDA, CDR2 SQIVND (reference sequence).

This clonotype was detected many times. The J gene is TRBJ2-7, the V gene TRBV24-1; 12 bases match TRBD1. CDR1 is KGHDR and CDR2 is SFDVKD in the germline V gene. This CDR3 has 15 residues. V lost 2 bases, J lost 5 bases, and 3 bases stayed unmatched. In nucleotides, the CDR3 is TGTGCCACCAGTGATTCCGGGACAGGGGGCCACGAGCAGTACTTC. Protein: CATSDSGTGGHEQYF.

A note on this clonotype: One end of the junction does not line up with germline, which may come from a read error. The rearrangement links TRBV2 to TRBJ2-1, with 15 nucleotides matching TRBD2. The germline V gene encodes CDR1 SNHLY and CDR2 FYNNEI. This CDR3 is built from 20 residues. The CDR3 DNA reads TGTGCCAGCAGTGAAGAGGGACTAGCGGGGGGCAGATACTCCTACAACGAGCAGCTCTTC. Protein sequence: CASSEEGLAGGRYSYNEQLF.

Worth noting for this clonotype: Since no conserved phenylalanine or tryptophan closes the CDR3, a read error is the likely cause. The DNA is omitted, as the CDR3 cannot be located on it reliably, and the CDR3 follows TCRdb's listing. The rearrangement uses TRBV19 and TRBJ1-5; TRBD1, the D gene given by the table, was not confirmed from the DNA. The length of the CDR3 is 19 amino acids, counting both ends. Germline CDR1 reads LNHDA; CDR2 reads SQIVND (reference sequence). CDR3: CASSSGQGSYEQYFGPQHI.

This clonotype was counted a single time. V is TRBV20-1 and J is TRBJ2-1; 10 positions agree with TRBD2. The CDR3 is made up of 13 amino acids. The germline CDR1 and CDR2 sequences are DFQATT and SNEGSKA (reference sequence). V was clipped by 4 bases and J by 9 bases; unmatched bases: 6. CDR3 amino acids: CSANSGRFGEQFF. The CDR3 bases are TGCAGTGCTAATAGCGGGAGGTTTGGTGAGCAGTTCTTC.

The chain links TRBV18 to TRBJ2-7; TRBD1 or TRBD2 may be the D gene (6 bases each). The V gene lost 6 bases and the J gene lost 7 bases, with 25 bases spanning the gap. The germline CDR1 and CDR2 sequences are KGHSH and LQKENI. The CDR3 is made up of 16 amino acids. This chain's CDR3 is CASSNSPRGRNGEQYF. In nucleotides, the CDR3 is TGTGCCAGCTCCAACAGTCCCCGGGGGCGGAATGGGGAGCAGTACTTC.

This clonotype is a singleton in its sample. The chain links TRBV12-3 or TRBV12-4 to TRBJ1-2; a possible D gene is TRBD1 (6 bases). V lost 5 bases to trimming and J lost 8 bases, with 15 bases between them. The CDR3 spans 13 residues. The CDR3 DNA sequence: TGTGCCAGCAGTCGGGGATCAGGGGAAGGCTACACCTTC. It codes for CASSRGSGEGYTF.

Turning to this clonotype: The CDR3 does not end in the conserved phenylalanine or tryptophan, so this is likely a read error. The chain combines TRBV24-1 with TRBJ2-5; 7 bases align to TRBD2. With 6 bases clipped from V and 4 bases from J, the junction kept 10 bases outside the gene matches. This CDR3 contains 15 residues. The germline V gene has CDR1 KGHDR and CDR2 SFDVKD. CDR3 in DNA: TGTGCCACCAGTAAAGGAACTAGCGCTAGAGAGACCCAGTACCTC. Protein: CATSKGTSARETQYL.

J is TRBJ1-5 and V is TRBV6-6; no definite D call. V was pared by 6 bases and J by 1 base, with 13 bases between. The length of the CDR3 is 15 residues. In germline, CDR1 is MNHNY, CDR2 SVGAGI (reference sequence). The CDR3 DNA is TGTGCCAGCAGGGGAGAGGGTTGGAGCAATCAGCCCCAGCATTTT. Translated, it gives CASRGEGWSNQPQHF.

This clonotype was counted ten times or more. The chain links TRBV5-8 to TRBJ1-2; weak D call: TRBD1 (6 bases). Trimming cost V 4 bases and J 8 bases, with 18 bases left between them. The CDR3 spans 14 residues. Germline V CDR1 and CDR2: SGHTS, YDEGEE. The CDR3 is CASSQYRALLGYTF. For the CDR3, the DNA is TGTGCCAGCAGCCAGTACAGGGCCCTATTGGGCTACACCTTC.

The chain joins TRBV19 to TRBJ2-2; D remains ambiguous. Germline assignment: CDR1 LNHDA and CDR2 SQIVND (reference sequence). CDR3 length: 14 amino acids. V shed 1 base and J shed 7 bases, with 10 bases lying between them. The CDR3: CASSIAEGRGELFF. CDR3 in DNA: TGTGCCAGTAGTATAGCTGAAGGGCGCGGGGAGCTGTTTTTT.

There are a few counts of this clonotype. The chain employs TRBV9 and TRBJ1-1; no firm D call. CDR1 SGDLS and CDR2 YYNGEE come from the germline V gene. There are 13 residues in the CDR3. V was cut by 0 bases and J by 4 bases, with 7 bases left in between. The CDR3 DNA sequence: TGTGCCAGCAGCGTAGGGGTGGGCACTGAAGCTTTCTTT. This codes for CASSVGVGTEAFF.

This clonotype was seen at least ten times. This chain uses TRBV28 with TRBJ2-7, with D hard to call. CDR3 length equals 12 residues. Per germline, CDR1 MDHEN and CDR2 SYDVKM. With 6 bases removed from V and 4 bases from J, the gap between germline ends came to 10 bases. CDR3 in amino acids: CASSSTDYEQYF. In nucleotides, the CDR3 is TGTGCCAGCAGCTCAACAGATTACGAGCAGTACTTC.

The table lists this clonotype with many counts. V and J are TRBV10-2 and TRBJ2-5; D uncertain. The germline V gene has CDR1 WSHSY and CDR2 SAAADI. V was pared by 0 bases and J by 5 bases, with 10 bases between. The CDR3 extends over 14 amino acids. The CDR3 bases are TGCGCCAGCAGTGAGTCCGCGGCCGCGGAGACCCAGTACTTC. Amino acids: CASSESAAAETQYF.

This clonotype appeared a few times. A single base separates this from a much larger clone, so it may be a read error. The rearrangement joins TRBV12-3 or TRBV12-4 to TRBJ1-5; D is undetermined. The CDR3 is made up of 15 amino acids. Trimming took off 3 bases at V and 9 bases at J, with 18 bases between the two ends. CDR3 nucleotides: TGTGCCAGCAGTTTCGTTGGGCAGGCCCTTGGGCCCCAGCATTTT. Translated, it gives CASSFVGQALGPQHF.

This chain connects TRBV18 to TRBJ2-2; 9 positions match TRBD2. CDR1 is KGHSH, CDR2 LQKENI, per germline. With V trimmed by 3 bases and J by 2 bases, 4 bases remained unmatched. This CDR3 contains 16 residues. The CDR3 reads CASSPSAGGNTGELFF. In DNA form, the CDR3 reads TGTGCCAGCTCACCTTCAGCGGGAGGTAACACCGGGGAGCTGTTTTTT. Together with reference TRBV18 and TRBJ2-2, the CDR3 gives the full variable domain: NAGVMQNPRHLVRRRGQEARLRCSPMKGHSHVYWYRQLPEEGLKFMVYLQKENIIDESGMPKERFSAEFPKEGPSILRIQQVVRGDSAAYFCASSPSAGGNTGELFFGEGSRLTVL.

A few counts support this clonotype. The chain links TRBV27 to TRBJ2-7; 11 bases align to TRBD2. The CDR3 runs to 14 residues. Germline V gene lookup returns CDR1 MNHEY and CDR2 SMNVEV (reference sequence). Trimming took 5 bases from V and 3 from J; bases not matched to a gene: 3. CDR3 protein: CASSIGLAGYEQYF. For the CDR3, the DNA is TGTGCCAGCAGTATAGGACTAGCGGGCTACGAGCAGTACTTC.

A single count supports this clonotype. This may stem from a read error, because a much larger clone lies one nucleotide away. Because it lacks the conserved phenylalanine or tryptophan at the end, this CDR3 is likely a read error. The chain uses TRBV6-6 and TRBJ2-7, with 10 bases matching TRBD1. V trimming: 5 bases; J trimming: 4 bases; junction bases outside the gene matches: 8. The V gene's germline CDR1 is MNHNY and CDR2 SVGAGI (reference sequence). The CDR3 contains 15 residues. CDR3 sequence: CASSAPTGGGYEQYS. DNA for the CDR3: TGTGCCAGCAGTGCCCCGACAGGGGGCGGGTACGAGCAGTACTCC.

The CDR3 nucleotides are TGTGCCAGCAGTGCTAGAGATCTTCCCTTTTCACCCCTCCACTTT. Amino acid sequence: CASSARDLPFSPLHF. The chain combines TRBV2 with TRBJ1-6; D remains unclear. Germline V gene data show CDR1 as SNHLY and CDR2 as FYNNEI. V lost 4 bases and J 9 bases, leaving 16 bases between the germline ends. This CDR3 contains 15 residues.

With regard to this clonotype: Because the CDR3's place on the DNA is in doubt, the DNA is left out and the CDR3 is given as listed by TCRdb. The V and J genes are TRBV5-1 and TRBJ2-7; TRBD2 is taken as the D call from the table, unchecked against the DNA. The CDR3 has 21 amino acids, counting both end residues. Germline V CDR1 and CDR2: SGHRS, YFSETQ. CDR3 loop: CASSIYLCSVVSGTTSYEQYF.

This clonotype occurred once. J is TRBJ2-6 and V is TRBV20-1, with 7 bases that match TRBD2. J gave up 4 bases and V 3 bases, and 6 bases lay outside the gene matches. The CDR3 extends over 15 amino acids. Germline CDR1 is DFQATT and CDR2 is SNEGSKA (reference sequence). CDR3 nucleotides: TGCAGTGCTAGCCCGGCGGGGGACGGGGCCAACGTCCTGACTTTC. Encoded protein: CSASPAGDGANVLTF.

This sequence joins TRBV7-9 and TRBJ1-6; no clear D. The CDR3 is made up of 14 amino acids. With 4 bases removed from V and 10 bases from J, the gap between germline ends came to 14 bases. Germline V lookup: CDR1 SEHNR, CDR2 FQNEAQ (reference sequence). CDR3: CASSWTSGMSPLHF. As DNA, the CDR3 is TGTGCCAGCAGCTGGACTAGCGGGATGTCACCCCTCCACTTT.

This clonotype was seen ten or more times. The chain couples TRBV6-2 or TRBV6-3 to TRBJ2-7, with 7 bases identical to TRBD1. The CDR3 extends over 15 amino acids. CDR1 is MNHEY and CDR2 is SVGEGT in the germline V gene. V lost 5 bases, J lost 1 base, and 8 bases stayed unmatched. Here the CDR3 reads CASSHRKGQSYEQYF. In DNA form, the CDR3 reads TGTGCCAGCAGTCACCGGAAGGGACAGTCCTACGAGCAGTACTTC.

This clonotype was counted many times. The V gene is TRBV20-1, the J gene TRBJ2-7; either TRBD1 or TRBD2 may supply D (6 bases each). Trimming pared 0 bases from V and 7 bases from J, leaving 19 bases between. The CDR3 consists of 15 residues. Germline-derived CDR1 and CDR2 are DFQATT and SNEGSKA (reference sequence). The CDR3 region has the DNA TGCAGTGCTAGAGAGGGCTCGGGGGCCTTGAGGGAGCAGTACTTC. It is translated as CSAREGSGALREQYF.

Points on this clonotype: A read error may be the cause here, since a much bigger clone is one base away. J is TRBJ2-3 and V is TRBV6-5; 12 bases fit TRBD2. V was clipped by 5 bases and J by 3 bases; unmatched bases: 6. The V gene's germline CDR1 is MNHEY and CDR2 SVGAGI. The CDR3 consists of 16 residues. CDR3 protein: CASSHDLAGGTDTQYF. The CDR3 nucleotides are TGTGCCAGCAGTCACGACCTAGCGGGGGGGACAGATACGCAGTATTTT.